These 24 T cell receptor beta chains share one sample of origin, sequenced in a study of cytomegalovirus exposure and HLA in healthy donors. Use of 60 Vbeta and 13 Jbeta primers characterized the PCR. The method was immunoSEQ multiplex PCR; TCRdb's version includes in-frame clones alone and lacks a portion of them. The table includes roughly 200,000 clones, 65% to 80% detected once. The sequenced sample was PBMCs. Receptors originate from a woman aged 25 to 39 in good health and CMV-seropositive.

This sequence joins TRBV5-6 and TRBJ1-1, with D unclear. Germline values: CDR1 SGHDT, CDR2 YYEEEE. V was cut by 0 bases and J by 6 bases, with 15 bases left in between. This CDR3 region has 15 residues. The chain's CDR3 is CASSLGAGPDAEAFF. The CDR3 DNA is TGTGCCAGCAGCTTGGGGGCGGGCCCTGACGCTGAAGCTTTCTTT.

This clone has a handful of counts. V gene TRBV10-3 combines with J gene TRBJ1-3; unclear D gene. In germline, CDR1 is ENHRY, CDR2 SYGVKD. The CDR3 totals 13 residues. Deletions cut 8 bases from V and 0 bases from J, with 8 bases between. CDR3 sequence: CAIYSSSGNTIYF. The CDR3 region has the DNA TGTGCCATCTACAGTAGCTCTGGAAACACCATATATTTT.

The chain employs TRBV7-8 and TRBJ2-2, with D perhaps TRBD2 (6 bases). V lost 6 bases and J lost 7, with 21 bases in between. Germline V gene sequence: CDR1 SGHVS, CDR2 FQNEAQ. CDR3 size: 16 residues. In DNA form, the CDR3 reads TGTGCCAGCAGTCATTTACCTGGAGTGGGAGGCGGGGAGCTGTTTTTT. Translating gives CASSHLPGVGGGELFF. Filled out from reference TRBV7-8 and TRBJ2-2, the complete variable domain reads GAGVSQSPRYKVAKRGQDVALRCDPISGHVSLFWYQQALGQGPEFLTYFQNEAQLDKSGLPSDRFFAERPEGSVSTLKIQRTQQEDSAVYLCASSHLPGVGGGELFFGEGSRLTVL.

This rearrangement joins TRBV4-3 to TRBJ1-2; the D is unclear. The CDR3 loop spans 13 amino acids. Germline V lookup: CDR1 LGHNA, CDR2 YSLEER. V was trimmed by 5 bases and J by 3 bases, leaving 10 bases between them. CDR3 in DNA: TGCGCCAGCAGCTTCGAGGGATACTATGGCTACACCTTC. Amino acid sequence: CASSFEGYYGYTF.

The chain combines TRBV18 with TRBJ2-1; 8 nucleotides agree with TRBD2. CDR3 size: 15 residues. Germline CDR1 is KGHSH and CDR2 is LQKENI. J lost 6 bases, V lost 3 bases, and 7 bases had no gene match. CDR3 in DNA: TGTGCCAGCTCACCGCGGGCGGGAGGTAGCAATGAGCAGTTCTTC. Protein product: CASSPRAGGSNEQFF.

The CDR3 nucleotides are TGCGCCAGCAGCGGACAAATGAACACTGAAGCTTTCTTT. This gives the protein CASSGQMNTEAFF. This chain joins TRBV4-1 and TRBJ1-1; D possibly corresponds to TRBD1 (5 bases). Germline V gene lookup returns CDR1 MGHRA and CDR2 YSYEKL. CDR3 length: 13 amino acids. Trimming stripped 5 bases from V and 0 bases from J, with 7 bases between.

The chain combines TRBV7-2 with TRBJ2-3; TRBD1 might be the D (6 bases). Germline CDR1 SGHTA, CDR2 FQGNSA. V was clipped by 5 bases and J by 2 bases, with 17 bases between them. The CDR3 sequence is 16 residues long. The CDR3 DNA reads TGTGCCAGCAGCAAGGGACACACGAGGTTCACAGATACGCAGTATTTT. Translating it yields CASSKGHTRFTDTQYF.

The chain has TRBV14 and TRBJ2-7; maybe TRBD1 (5 bases). V lost 5 bases, J lost 5 bases, and 13 bases lay in between. The CDR3 is 13 residues long. In germline, CDR1 is SGHDN, CDR2 FVKESK. CDR3 nucleotide sequence: TGTGCCAGCAGCTCCAGGGTAATGAACGAGCAGTACTTC. Translating gives CASSSRVMNEQYF.

This chain joins TRBV5-1 and TRBJ2-7; 9 nucleotides align to TRBD2. After removal of 7 bases from V and 2 bases from J, the junction contained 10 bases not matched to a gene. This CDR3 has 15 amino acids. CDR1 is SGHRS and CDR2 is YFSETQ in the germline V gene. The CDR3 DNA follows: TGCGCCAGCCGACCCAGCGGGGGGCTTACCTACGAGCAGTACTTC. As protein: CASRPSGGLTYEQYF.

This clone showed up just a few times. V is TRBV4-1 and J is TRBJ1-2; TRBD1 matches 8 bases. With 2 bases clipped from V and 4 bases from J, the junction kept 6 bases outside the gene matches. CDR1 and CDR2 (germline): MGHRA, YSYEKL. This CDR3 is 15 amino acids long. CDR3 amino acids: CASSQNDRGVYGYTF. The CDR3 nucleotides read TGCGCCAGCAGCCAAAACGACAGGGGAGTCTATGGCTACACCTTC.

DNA of the CDR3: TGTGCCAGCCAGACAGGGTTTGCGGCCAACGTCCTGACTTTC. It is translated as CASQTGFAANVLTF. The chain combines TRBV7-2 with TRBJ2-6; 7 positions match TRBD1. Trimming at V came to 8 bases and at J to 6 bases, leaving 7 bases not matched to a gene. Germline CDR1 and CDR2: SGHTA and FQGNSA. This CDR3 spans 14 amino acids.

The V call is TRBV2, the J call TRBJ1-2; D uncertain. Trimming removed 5 bases at V and 0 bases at J, with 10 bases between. This CDR3 is 14 amino acids long. The V gene's germline CDR1 is SNHLY and CDR2 FYNNEI. As DNA, the CDR3 is TGTGCCAGCAGTATCGGGGAATCTAACTATGGCTACACCTTC. Its translation is CASSIGESNYGYTF. The full variable domain, with the rest looked up from reference TRBV2 and TRBJ1-2, is EPEVTQTPSHQVTQMGQEVILRCVPISNHLYFYWYRQILGQKVEFLVSFYNNEISEKSEIFDDQFSVERPDGSNFTLKIRSTKLEDSAMYFCASSIGESNYGYTFGSGTRLTVV.

The V gene is TRBV7-9, the J gene TRBJ1-4; 7 bases are shared with TRBD1. Germline V gene lookup returns CDR1 SEHNR and CDR2 FQNEAQ (reference sequence). With V trimmed by 3 bases and J by 5 bases, 3 bases remained unmatched. The CDR3 totals 14 residues. The CDR3 region is CASSFPQGNEKLFF. The CDR3 DNA follows: TGTGCCAGCAGCTTCCCACAGGGGAATGAAAAACTGTTTTTT.

The chain joins TRBV19 to TRBJ2-5; 9 bases fit TRBD2. The CDR3 consists of 16 residues. V lost 6 bases, J lost 0 bases, and 8 bases stayed unmatched. Germline loops: CDR1 LNHDA, CDR2 SQIVND (reference sequence). CDR3 in DNA: TGTGCCAGTAGCCTTAGCGGGGGCTCCTACCAAGAGACCCAGTACTTC. It yields the protein CASSLSGGSYQETQYF.

Details on this clone: The junction differs from germline at one of its ends, possibly a read error. The same CDR3 is also encoded by other DNA sequences in this sample. This chain uses TRBV19 with TRBJ1-5; 7 bases align to TRBD1. Per the germline V gene, CDR1 is LNHDA and CDR2 is SQIVND (reference sequence). This CDR3 comprises 13 residues. CDR3 in DNA: TGTGCCAGTACGACAGGGATCAATCAACCCCAGCATTTT. Its protein is CASTTGINQPQHF.

The chain joins TRBV18 to TRBJ2-7; D is unresolved. With 4 bases removed from V and 3 bases from J, the gap between germline ends came to 10 bases. The germline CDR1 and CDR2 sequences are KGHSH and LQKENI. There are 13 residues in the CDR3. The CDR3 protein is CASSLGWSYEQYF. The CDR3 nucleotides are TGTGCCAGCTCACTGGGTTGGAGCTACGAGCAGTACTTC. Supplemented by reference TRBV18 and TRBJ2-7, the full variable domain reads NAGVMQNPRHLVRRRGQEARLRCSPMKGHSHVYWYRQLPEEGLKFMVYLQKENIIDESGMPKERFSAEFPKEGPSILRIQQVVRGDSAAYFCASSLGWSYEQYFGPGTRLTVT.

This chain uses TRBV7-7 with TRBJ1-1, with a weak D call TRBD1 (5 bases). Germline assignment: CDR1 SSHAT and CDR2 FNYEAQ (reference sequence). The CDR3 has 13 residues. With 1 base removed from V and 8 bases from J, the gap between germline ends came to 11 bases. The chain's CDR3 is CASSLDQGSEAFF. CDR3 nucleotide sequence: TGTGCCAGCAGCTTAGATCAGGGTTCAGAAGCTTTCTTT.

This rearrangement joins TRBV18 to TRBJ2-7; D gene unclear. V lost 1 base to trimming and J lost 2 bases, with 9 bases between them. The CDR3 is 14 amino acids. The germline V gene has CDR1 KGHSH and CDR2 LQKENI. CDR3 nucleotide sequence: TGTGCCAGCTCACCACTTTCAGGTCCCTACGAGCAGTACTTC. Protein product: CASSPLSGPYEQYF.

The chain employs TRBV4-3 and TRBJ1-2; 8 bases are shared with TRBD1. CDR1 LGHNA and CDR2 YSLEER come from the germline V gene. The CDR3 is 17 amino acids. Unmatched junction bases numbered 13, after V lost 0 bases and J lost 7 bases. The CDR3, as DNA: TGCGCCAGCAGCCAAGACTGGGGACTGGACAGGGAAGGTGGCTACACCTTC. It yields the protein CASSQDWGLDREGGYTF.

This chain links TRBV19 with TRBJ2-7, with D uncertain. This CDR3 is built from 15 residues. Trimming stripped 5 bases from V and 2 bases from J, with 16 bases between. Germline V gene sequence: CDR1 LNHDA, CDR2 SQIVND (reference sequence). Written as DNA, the CDR3 is TGTGCCAGTAGTCCTGGCGTCCAGGCACCCTACGAGCAGTACTTC. Its protein is CASSPGVQAPYEQYF.

The V call is TRBV27, the J call TRBJ2-1, with 11 bases identical to TRBD1. V shed 4 bases, J shed 6 bases, and the junction held 8 bases outside the gene matches. CDR1 is MNHEY and CDR2 is SMNVEV in the germline V gene (reference sequence). The CDR3 contains 16 residues. The CDR3 DNA reads TGTGCCAGCAGTTCGCACCGGGACAGGGGGATCAATGAGCAGTTCTTC. Translated, it gives CASSSHRDRGINEQFF.

In this sample, this clone turned up once. The chain employs TRBV6-6 and TRBJ1-2; 9 bases line up with TRBD1. This CDR3 is built from 15 residues. Germline CDR1 reads MNHNY; CDR2 reads SVGAGI (reference sequence). V was clipped by 7 bases and J by 4 bases; unmatched bases: 10. The CDR3 here is CASKLWGTGSYGYTF. Written as DNA, the CDR3 is TGTGCCAGCAAACTATGGGGGACAGGGAGCTATGGCTACACCTTC.

The chain uses TRBV19 and TRBJ1-5; tentatively, D is TRBD1 (5 bases). This CDR3 has 14 residues. Germline CDR1 reads LNHDA; CDR2 reads SQIVND (reference sequence). The ends were cut back, 5 bases at V and 6 bases at J, with 14 bases in the middle. CDR3 protein: CASSSTGGFQPQHF. The CDR3 coding sequence is TGTGCCAGTAGTTCAACAGGAGGGTTTCAGCCCCAGCATTTT. The full variable domain, in which reference TRBV19 and TRBJ1-5 provide the parts outside the CDR3, is DGGITQSPKYLFRKEGQNVTLSCEQNLNHDAMYWYRQDPGQGLRLIYYSQIVNDFQKGDIAEGYSVSREKKESFPLTVTSAQKNPTAFYLCASSSTGGFQPQHFGDGTRLSIL.

J is TRBJ1-2 and V is TRBV5-4; D is undetermined. Germline V gene lookup returns CDR1 SGHNT and CDR2 YYREEE (reference sequence). Trimming stripped 4 bases from V and 7 bases from J, with 14 bases between. This CDR3 region has 13 residues. CDR3 coding DNA: TGTGCCAGCAGCGCCCCGGAGGCTATTGGCTACACCTTC. Translation: CASSAPEAIGYTF.